The T cell receptor (beta chain) described here comes from a study of spatial heterogeneity in lung cancer. This clonotype rates as medium-sized. The sample's time point: sample taken at primary tumor resection. Tumor, nontumor lung or frozen PBMC supplied whole RNA that was sequenced unsorted. Samples were donated by 72 untreated early-stage non-small cell lung cancer patients. TCR cDNA molecules were tagged individually, and each one carried a unique molecular identifier. In TCRdb, the 5' RACE reads were re-called with MiXCR into one record per CDR3 protein. The data contain 3,000 to 4,500 distinct CDR3 sequences, approximately 25% of them singletons. This CDR3 has 16 residues. The V segment lost 2 bases and the J segment 6 bases; nucleotides outside the gene matches: 10. CDR1 and CDR2 from the germline V gene are KGHDR and SFDVKD.

The source of this sequence is a male donor with early-stage non-small cell lung cancer. This sequence joins TRBV24-1 and TRBJ1-2; 8 nucleotides align to TRBD1. This specimen was normal lung tissue next to the tumor, taken at surgery. DNA of the CDR3: TGTGCCACCAGTGATTCGCTACCACAGGGGGTCGATGGCTACACCTTC. Its protein product is CATSDSLPQGVDGYTF.